The clone carrying this T cell receptor beta chain was seen more than once but under ten times. The target antigen is unknown. The sample belongs to a study of T cells in Graves' hyperthyroidism and ophthalmopathy. Study results and limitations: Ophthalmopathy, as predicted by the model, came a median around 6 months after the prediction. Blood shared most expanded thyroid clonotypes above 0.001.

The CDR3 consists of 13 residues. V dropped 7 bases and J dropped 6 bases, with 16 bases sitting between them. CDR1 is SQVTM, CDR2 ANQGSEA, per germline. The study excluded patients with uncontrolled infection, other autoimmune disease, pregnancy or lactation. PBMCs were derived from roughly 9.6 ml fresh peripheral blood. Amplified TCR beta CDR3 regions derived from RNA transcripts. A first-round RT-PCR of the TCR CDR3 used the HTBI primer set. A single record per CDR3 protein comes from TCRdb applying MiXCR to the multiplex PCR reads. The data hold about 260,000 distinct CDR3 sequences, with over 20% observed a single time.

V gene TRBV29-1 combines with J gene TRBJ2-1; TRBD1 or TRBD2 may be the D gene (5 bases each). Sequencing input: blood. The TCR comes from a young man with Graves' ophthalmopathy. The CDR3 is CSGNPWGSNEQFF. The CDR3 nucleotides are TGCAGCGGCAATCCCTGGGGGTCCAATGAGCAGTTCTTC.